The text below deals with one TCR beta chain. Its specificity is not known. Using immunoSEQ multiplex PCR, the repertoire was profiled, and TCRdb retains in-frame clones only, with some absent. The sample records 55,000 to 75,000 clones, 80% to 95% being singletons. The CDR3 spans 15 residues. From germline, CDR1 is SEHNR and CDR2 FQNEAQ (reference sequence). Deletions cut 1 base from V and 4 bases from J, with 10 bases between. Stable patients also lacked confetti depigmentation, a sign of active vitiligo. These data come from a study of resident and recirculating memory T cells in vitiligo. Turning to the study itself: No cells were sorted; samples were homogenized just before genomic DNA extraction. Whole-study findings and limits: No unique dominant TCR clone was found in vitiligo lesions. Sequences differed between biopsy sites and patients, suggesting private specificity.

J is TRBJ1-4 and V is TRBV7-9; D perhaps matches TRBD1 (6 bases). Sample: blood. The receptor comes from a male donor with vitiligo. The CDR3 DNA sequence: TGTGCCAGCAGCTTAGACAGGGCCAATAATGAAAAACTGTTTTTT. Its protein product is CASSLDRANNEKLFF.